This T cell receptor beta chain derives from a study of response to subunit inactivated influenza vaccine. From the RT-PCR reads, TCRdb called clonotypes with MiXCR, one entry per CDR3 protein. The table lists about half a million distinct CDR3 sequences, under 9% of them singletons. This clonotype was seen many times. The antigen remains unidentified. Study-wide points: The authors offered the suggestion that each seasonal influenza vaccination recruits few new T cells.

The V gene end was trimmed by 7 bases and the J gene end by 6 bases; junction bases not matched to a gene: 8. This CDR3 spans 14 amino acids. Germline values: CDR1 SNHLY, CDR2 FYNNEI. Sequences were derived from PBMCs from blood, sampled roughly 24 months after vaccination. The clonotype originates from a man in his fifties or sixties who received an inactivated influenza vaccine. The chain employs TRBV2 and TRBJ2-1; 8 nucleotides align to TRBD2. In DNA, the CDR3 is TGTGCCAGCACTTGGGCGGGGGGACTCAATGAGCAGTTCTTC. Protein sequence: CASTWAGGLNEQFF. The full variable domain, rest sourced from reference TRBV2 and TRBJ2-1, is EPEVTQTPSHQVTQMGQEVILRCVPISNHLYFYWYRQILGQKVEFLVSFYNNEISEKSEIFDDQFSVERPDGSNFTLKIRSTKLEDSAMYFCASTWAGGLNEQFFGPGTRLTVL.